These T cell receptor beta chains were read from a single sample in a study of blood T cell repertoires in COVID-19. Measured with immunoSEQ multiplex PCR; TCRdb has only the in-frame clones, and not every one. The table shows a few hundred thousand clones, with 85% occurring only once. Sample: peripheral blood. The receptor set was obtained from a woman younger than 35 with acute or convalescent COVID-19. Both conserved end residues are part of each CDR3. Fields, in order: D gene, J gene, clone size, V gene, CDR3 protein, CDR3 DNA. A D gene is named only where the DNA matches it firmly. The listing skips clone size in some rows; elsewhere it reads once, few, many or a size class.

D: -; J: TRBJ2-1; size: once; V: TRBV11-3; CDR3: CASSLKGRHDEQFF; DNA: TGTGCCAGCAGCTTAAAAGGAAGACACGATGAGCAGTTCTTC
D: -; J: TRBJ2-1; size: -; V: TRBV28; CDR3: CASSLQGLLHEQFF; DNA: TGTGCCAGCAGTCTACAGGGTCTTCTACATGAGCAGTTCTTC
D: TRBD1; J: TRBJ2-5; size: -; V: TRBV24-1; CDR3: CATSPRTGEETQYF; DNA: TGTGCCACCAGTCCTCGAACAGGGGAGGAGACCCAGTACTTC
D: -; J: TRBJ1-6; size: -; V: TRBV5-5; CDR3: CASSRDQSPLHF; DNA: TGTGCCAGCAGCCGGGATCAATCACCCCTCCACTTT
D: TRBD1; J: TRBJ1-5; size: -; V: TRBV7-9; CDR3: CASSSFQTGHNQPQHF; DNA: TGTGCCAGCAGTTCCTTCCAGACAGGGCACAATCAGCCCCAGCATTTT
D: -; J: TRBJ1-3; size: few; V: TRBV29-1; CDR3: CSVVVWGNTIYF; DNA: TGCAGCGTTGTAGTGTGGGGAAACACCATATATTTT
D: -; J: TRBJ2-3; size: -; V: TRBV11-2; CDR3: CAATPGSTDTQYF; DNA: TGTGCAGCTACTCCCGGGAGCACAGATACGCAGTATTTT
D: -; J: TRBJ2-5; size: -; V: TRBV28; CDR3: CASSYQQGGETQYF; DNA: TGTGCCAGCAGTTATCAACAGGGGGGGGAGACCCAGTACTTC
D: TRBD1; J: TRBJ1-2; size: -; V: TRBV28; CDR3: CASSSGDSLYGYTF; DNA: TGTGCCAGCAGTTCTGGGGACAGCCTCTATGGCTACACCTTC
D: TRBD2; J: TRBJ2-1; size: -; V: TRBV27; CDR3: CASRSGGAYNEQFF; DNA: TGTGCCAGCCGAAGCGGGGGGGCCTACAATGAGCAGTTCTTC
D: -; J: TRBJ1-2; size: -; V: TRBV4-1; CDR3: CASSQDSSGFYGYTF; DNA: TGCGCCAGCAGCCAAGATTCCTCCGGTTTCTATGGCTACACCTTC
D: -; J: TRBJ1-2; size: -; V: TRBV6-1; CDR3: CASSDQKTGYRDYTF; DNA: TGTGCCAGCAGTGACCAAAAAACAGGGTATAGGGACTACACCTTC
D: TRBD1; J: TRBJ1-2; size: -; V: TRBV30; CDR3: CAWSVVRGRYGYTF; DNA: TGTGCCTGGAGTGTGGTGAGGGGGCGCTATGGCTACACCTTC
D: TRBD1; J: TRBJ2-7; size: -; V: TRBV6-1; CDR3: CASSEVGTGYHEQYF; DNA: TGTGCCAGCAGTGAAGTTGGGACAGGGTACCACGAGCAGTACTTC
D: -; J: TRBJ2-7; size: -; V: TRBV7-9; CDR3: CASSLDVGSSYEQYF; DNA: TGTGCCAGCAGCTTAGACGTCGGGAGCTCCTACGAGCAGTACTTC
D: -; J: TRBJ2-1; size: -; V: TRBV7-8; CDR3: CASSSQGLGYNEQFF; DNA: TGTGCCAGCAGCTCACAGGGCCTAGGTTACAATGAGCAGTTCTTC
D: TRBD2; J: TRBJ2-3; size: -; V: TRBV28; CDR3: CASAGLGGTDTQYF; DNA: TGTGCCAGCGCAGGACTAGGGGGCACAGATACGCAGTATTTT
D: -; J: TRBJ1-5; size: -; V: TRBV7-9; CDR3: CASSPSGSNQPQHF; DNA: TGTGCCAGCAGCCCCTCGGGTAGCAATCAGCCCCAGCATTTT
D: -; J: TRBJ2-1; size: -; V: TRBV7-9; CDR3: CASSPPGYNEQFF; DNA: TGTGCCAGCAGCCCCCCAGGCTACAATGAGCAGTTCTTC
D: TRBD2; J: TRBJ2-1; size: -; V: TRBV19; CDR3: CASSITSGGPRLEQFF; DNA: TGTGCCAGTAGTATAACTAGCGGGGGCCCTAGGTTAGAGCAGTTCTTC
D: -; J: TRBJ2-1; size: -; V: TRBV10-1; CDR3: CASSGEGGGYNEQFF; DNA: TGCGCCAGCAGTGGGGAGGGGGGCGGCTACAATGAGCAGTTCTTC
D: TRBD2; J: TRBJ2-1; size: -; V: TRBV28; CDR3: CASSPGLAGYNEQFF; DNA: TGTGCCAGCAGTCCGGGACTAGCGGGTTACAATGAGCAGTTCTTC
D: TRBD2; J: TRBJ2-3; size: few; V: TRBV6-4; CDR3: CASSDGTSGSTDTQYF; DNA: TGTGCCAGCAGTGACGGGACTAGCGGGAGCACAGATACGCAGTATTTT
D: -; J: TRBJ1-3; size: -; V: TRBV2; CDR3: CASTSTISSGNTIYF; DNA: TGTGCCAGCACGAGCACCATCTCCTCTGGAAACACCATATATTTT
D: -; J: TRBJ2-7; size: -; V: TRBV5-1; CDR3: CASTSGQGRTYEQYF; DNA: TGCGCCAGCACATCGGGCCAGGGGCGCACCTACGAGCAGTACTTC
D: -; J: TRBJ1-1; size: -; V: TRBV6-6; CDR3: CASSYSPGVGTEAFF; DNA: TGTGCCAGCAGTTACTCGCCGGGGGTGGGGACTGAAGCTTTCTTT
D: -; J: TRBJ1-4; size: -; V: TRBV2; CDR3: CASHGSTNEKLFF; DNA: TGTGCCAGCCATGGCTCAACTAATGAAAAACTGTTTTTT
D: -; J: TRBJ1-3; size: -; V: TRBV4-1; CDR3: CASSQQSVGRSGNTIYF; DNA: TGCGCCAGCAGCCAACAAAGCGTTGGTAGGTCTGGAAACACCATATATTTT
D: -; J: TRBJ1-4; size: -; V: TRBV6-6; CDR3: CASSYEEATNEKLFF; DNA: TGTGCCAGCAGTTATGAGGAAGCAACTAATGAAAAACTGTTTTTT
D: -; J: TRBJ2-7; size: -; V: TRBV6-5; CDR3: CASSTSLTYEQYF; DNA: TGTGCCAGCTCTACTTCACTAACTTACGAGCAGTACTTC
D: -; J: TRBJ2-3; size: -; V: TRBV11-2; CDR3: CASSLAPDTQYF; DNA: TGTGCCAGCAGCTTGGCCCCAGATACGCAGTATTTT
D: TRBD2; J: TRBJ2-3; size: -; V: TRBV2; CDR3: CASNLAGGVDTQYF; DNA: TGTGCCAGCAATCTAGCGGGAGGTGTAGATACGCAGTATTTT
D: TRBD2; J: TRBJ2-1; size: -; V: TRBV2; CDR3: CASSDLSGGYNEQFF; DNA: TGTGCCAGCAGTGATTTGAGCGGGGGCTACAATGAGCAGTTCTTC
D: TRBD1; J: TRBJ1-3; size: -; V: TRBV7-9; CDR3: CASSPTGGGSGNTIYF; DNA: TGTGCCAGCAGCCCGACAGGGGGCGGCTCTGGAAACACCATATATTTT
D: -; J: TRBJ2-1; size: -; V: TRBV5-1; CDR3: CASSLVINEQFF; DNA: TGCGCCAGCAGCTTGGTTATCAATGAGCAGTTCTTC
D: TRBD1; J: TRBJ2-7; size: -; V: TRBV4-1; CDR3: CASSQDLQDRDFHEQYF; DNA: TGCGCCAGCAGCCAAGATTTGCAGGACAGGGACTTCCACGAGCAGTACTTC
D: TRBD2; J: TRBJ2-2; size: -; V: TRBV19; CDR3: CASSPGGVNTGELFF; DNA: TGTGCCAGTAGTCCGGGGGGAGTTAACACCGGGGAGCTGTTTTTT
D: TRBD2; J: TRBJ2-6; size: -; V: TRBV24-1; CDR3: CATSTRGDSGANVLTF; DNA: TGTGCCACCAGTACGCGGGGGGACTCTGGGGCCAACGTCCTGACTTTC
D: TRBD1; J: TRBJ2-1; size: -; V: TRBV5-8; CDR3: CASSHGTGFDYNEQFF; DNA: TGTGCCAGCAGCCATGGGACAGGGTTCGACTACAATGAGCAGTTCTTC
D: TRBD1; J: TRBJ1-2; size: -; V: TRBV5-1; CDR3: CASSSRDRNGYTF; DNA: TGCGCCAGCAGCTCCCGGGACAGGAATGGCTACACCTTC
D: -; J: TRBJ1-5; size: -; V: TRBV7-6; CDR3: CASSAITGLNQPQHF; DNA: TGTGCCAGCAGCGCAATTACAGGCCTAAATCAGCCCCAGCATTTT
D: TRBD1; J: TRBJ2-5; size: -; V: TRBV7-9; CDR3: CASSRTGLQETQYF; DNA: TGTGCCAGCAGCCGGACAGGCCTCCAAGAGACCCAGTACTTC
D: TRBD1; J: TRBJ1-2; size: -; V: TRBV24-1; CDR3: CATSEPGQGGGYGYTF; DNA: TGTGCCACCAGTGAGCCCGGACAGGGCGGAGGCTATGGCTACACCTTC
D: -; J: TRBJ2-7; size: -; V: TRBV21-1; CDR3: CASSRTGVESEQYF; DNA: TGTGCCAGCAGCAGAACAGGGGTGGAGAGCGAGCAGTACTTC
D: -; J: TRBJ2-2; size: -; V: TRBV19; CDR3: CASSMRTFANTGELFF; DNA: TGTGCCAGTAGTATGAGGACATTCGCGAACACCGGGGAGCTGTTTTTT
D: -; J: TRBJ2-4; size: -; V: TRBV2; CDR3: CASNPGGKNIQYF; DNA: TGTGCCAGCAACCCAGGAGGAAAAAACATTCAGTACTTC
D: -; J: TRBJ2-3; size: -; V: TRBV11-2; CDR3: CASSLARGSTDTQYF; DNA: TGTGCCAGCAGCTTAGCCCGGGGGAGCACAGATACGCAGTATTTT
D: -; J: TRBJ2-7; size: -; V: TRBV12-3/TRBV12-4; CDR3: CASSPKTGDEQYF; DNA: TGTGCCAGCAGCCCTAAGACAGGTGACGAGCAGTACTTC
D: TRBD1; J: TRBJ2-7; size: -; V: TRBV11-3; CDR3: CASVPTDRVLCEQYF; DNA: TGTGCCAGCGTACCCACCGACAGGGTCTTATGCGAGCAGTACTTC
D: TRBD2; J: TRBJ2-1; size: once; V: TRBV6-5; CDR3: CASAWTSGGFNEQFF; DNA: TGTGCCAGCGCTTGGACTAGCGGAGGATTCAATGAGCAGTTCTTC